This TCR beta chain is drawn from a study of cytomegalovirus exposure and HLA in healthy donors. Across the study: An early release of data contained 75 million to 90 million unique TCRs, which came from HLA-typed donors.

In regard to this clone: Its antigen remains unidentified.

Whole-study findings and limits: Earlier analysis looked at TCR beta V segments, and most were productive about 87% or about 30% of the time. In vitro data verified a few CMV-associated chains as specific for CMV antigens. Per published reports, the classifier diagnosed cytomegalovirus status with high specificity and sensitivity.

The PCR employed 60 Vbeta primers together with 13 Jbeta primers. Produced via immunoSEQ multiplex PCR; TCRdb's table is partial and in-frame only. The repertoire has roughly 180,000 clones, under 9.5% of them found once; the top ten carry approximately 1.5%. Germline lookup yields CDR1 SNHLY and CDR2 FYNNEI. Trimming took 9 bases from V and 1 from J, leaving 10 bases between them. The CDR3 runs 13 residues. The sequencing input was PBMCs. The clonotype comes from a woman aged 30 to 39 in good health and CMV-seropositive. The rearrangement joins TRBV2 to TRBJ1-5; tentatively, D is TRBD1 (5 bases). CDR3 region: CASKGQSNQPQHF. In nucleotides, the CDR3 is TGTGCCAGTAAGGGGCAGAGCAATCAGCCCCAGCATTTT.